The 16 T cell receptor beta chains given below trace back to one sample, sequenced in a study of blood T cell repertoires in COVID-19. Repertoires were generated with immunoSEQ multiplex PCR, while TCRdb's copy carries only in-frame clones and drops some. The table has about 170,000 clones, 70% to 90% seen once; the top ten hold about 1.2%. Sequencing was carried out using peripheral blood. The source of these receptors is a man between 60 and 75 years old who had recovered from COVID-19.

This sequence joins TRBV19 and TRBJ1-1; 7 positions match TRBD1. J gave up 4 bases and V 4 bases, and 0 bases lay outside the gene matches. Germline V gene data show CDR1 as LNHDA and CDR2 as SQIVND (reference sequence). This CDR3 has 12 amino acids. DNA of the CDR3: TGTGCCAGTAGTAGGGACAGCACTGAAGCTTTCTTT. Translated, it gives CASSRDSTEAFF.

V and J are TRBV5-1 and TRBJ2-3, with D perhaps matching TRBD2 (5 bases). From germline, CDR1 is SGHRS and CDR2 YFSETQ. There are 16 residues in the CDR3. Trimming shortened V by 0 bases and J by 4 bases, and 15 bases separated the two germline ends. The DNA of the CDR3 is TGCGCCAGCAGCTTGGCCATAGAGCTAGCAGCAGATACGCAGTATTTT. It translates to CASSLAIELAADTQYF.

The chain joins TRBV18 to TRBJ2-7, with unresolved D. Germline V gives CDR1 KGHSH, CDR2 LQKENI. The CDR3 length is 12 residues. V was cut by 5 bases and J by 3 bases, with 8 bases left in between. CDR3 in amino acids: CASSSLDYEQYF. As DNA, the CDR3 is TGTGCCAGCTCATCCCTAGACTACGAGCAGTACTTC. The full variable domain, in which reference TRBV18 and TRBJ2-7 provide the parts outside the CDR3, is NAGVMQNPRHLVRRRGQEARLRCSPMKGHSHVYWYRQLPEEGLKFMVYLQKENIIDESGMPKERFSAEFPKEGPSILRIQQVVRGDSAAYFCASSSLDYEQYFGPGTRLTVT.

This chain joins TRBV7-9 and TRBJ2-5, with TRBD2 matching over 10 bases. The V segment lost 10 bases and the J segment 3 bases; nucleotides outside the gene matches: 5. This CDR3 region has 13 residues. CDR1 is SEHNR and CDR2 is FQNEAQ in the germline V gene (reference sequence). CDR3 coding DNA: TGTGCCACTAGCGGGGGAACCAAAGAGACCCAGTACTTC. Translated, it gives CATSGGTKETQYF.

This clone was counted once. The chain has TRBV21-1 and TRBJ2-1; the DNA was not compared with TRBD1, the D call given in the table. TRBV21-1 is tagged as a pseudogene. The CDR3 extends over 12 amino acids. In DNA, the CDR3 is TGTGCCGGCCGGGACAGGATGAATGAGCAGTTCTTC. Protein: CAGRDRMNEQFF.

This clone was seen a few times. The J gene is TRBJ1-5, the V gene TRBV24-1; unclear D gene. V lost 4 bases, J lost 7 bases, and 10 bases lay in between. Germline V gene data show CDR1 as KGHDR and CDR2 as SFDVKD. This CDR3 spans 13 amino acids. CDR3 sequence (DNA): TGTGCCACCAGTGAGGAGGGCTTCCAGCCCCAGCATTTT. Translated: CATSEEGFQPQHF.

V gene TRBV7-9 combines with J gene TRBJ1-5, with TRBD1 identical over 8 bases. The CDR3 consists of 14 residues. CDR1 SEHNR and CDR2 FQNEAQ come from the germline V gene (reference sequence). V was clipped by 8 bases and J by 0 bases; unmatched bases: 3. The CDR3 protein is CASWTGISNQPQHF. CDR3 DNA: TGTGCCAGCTGGACAGGGATTAGCAATCAGCCCCAGCATTTT.

This rearrangement joins TRBV18 to TRBJ1-1; D not certain. The CDR3 contains 16 residues. CDR1 and CDR2 (germline): KGHSH, LQKENI. Between the trimmed V and J ends, which lost 1 base and 0 bases, there was a span of 12 bases. CDR3 in amino acids: CASSPRAALLNTEAFF. Written as DNA, the CDR3 is TGTGCCAGCTCACCACGAGCGGCGCTCTTGAACACTGAAGCTTTCTTT. Supplemented by reference TRBV18 and TRBJ1-1, the full variable domain reads NAGVMQNPRHLVRRRGQEARLRCSPMKGHSHVYWYRQLPEEGLKFMVYLQKENIIDESGMPKERFSAEFPKEGPSILRIQQVVRGDSAAYFCASSPRAALLNTEAFFGQGTRLTVV.

In this sample, this clone turned up once. The genes are TRBV9 and TRBJ1-2; the D is unclear. This CDR3 region has 13 residues. Germline CDR1 reads SGDLS; CDR2 reads YYNGEE. V lost 0 bases and J 4 bases, leaving 7 bases between the germline ends. For the CDR3, the DNA is TGTGCCAGCAGCGTAGTGGAGCGCTATGGCTACACCTTC. Its translation: CASSVVERYGYTF.

This chain links TRBV3-1 (or the pseudogene TRBV3-2) with TRBJ1-1, with D possibly matching TRBD1 (5 bases). The CDR3 totals 15 residues. V was clipped by 1 base and J by 3 bases, with 12 bases between them. Per the germline V gene, CDR1 is LGHDT and CDR2 is YNNKEL (reference sequence). CDR3: CASSQGLGAHTEAFF. CDR3 DNA sequence: TGTGCCAGCAGCCAAGGCCTAGGGGCGCACACTGAAGCTTTCTTT.

CDR3 DNA sequence: TGTGCCAGCAGTTATGGGGGGGGGAGAACTAACTATGGCTACACCTTC. Translated: CASSYGGGRTNYGYTF. The V and J genes are TRBV6-5 and TRBJ1-2; perhaps TRBD1 as D (5 bases). The CDR3 spans 16 residues. Germline loops: CDR1 MNHEY, CDR2 SVGAGI. V gave up 3 bases and J gave up 0 bases, with 14 bases separating them.

The chain carries TRBV2 and TRBJ1-2; 7 bases align to TRBD1. Germline V gene sequence: CDR1 SNHLY, CDR2 FYNNEI. Trimming cost V 8 bases and J 2 bases; bases outside gene matches: 2. This CDR3 is built from 12 residues. Written as DNA, the CDR3 is TGTGCCAGCGACAGGGAAAACTATGGCTACACCTTC. It specifies CASDRENYGYTF. Drawing the rest from reference TRBV2 and TRBJ1-2, the complete variable domain is EPEVTQTPSHQVTQMGQEVILRCVPISNHLYFYWYRQILGQKVEFLVSFYNNEISEKSEIFDDQFSVERPDGSNFTLKIRSTKLEDSAMYFCASDRENYGYTFGSGTRLTVV.

The V and J genes are TRBV3-1 (or the pseudogene TRBV3-2) and TRBJ1-3; D is undetermined. The CDR3 runs to 12 residues. Trimming pared 8 bases from V and 7 bases from J, leaving 12 bases between. The germline gives CDR1 LGHDT, CDR2 YNNKEL (reference sequence). CDR3 protein: CASQTDGNTIYF. The CDR3 nucleotides are TGTGCCAGCCAAACAGACGGTAACACCATATATTTT.

This chain joins TRBV5-1 and TRBJ1-1, with TRBD1 matching 8 bases. There are 16 residues in the CDR3. Germline-derived CDR1 and CDR2 are SGHRS and YFSETQ. Trimming removed 2 bases from V and 4 bases from J; junction bases left unmatched: 10. The CDR3 DNA follows: TGCGCCAGCAGCTTACTTGGACCCCAGGGGGCCACTGAAGCTTTCTTT. This encodes CASSLLGPQGATEAFF.

The rearrangement links TRBV4-1 to TRBJ2-2; D is perhaps TRBD2 (6 bases). The CDR3 is 14 residues long. V lost 3 bases to trimming and J lost 6 bases, with 11 bases between them. Germline V gene lookup returns CDR1 MGHRA and CDR2 YSYEKL. CDR3 region: CASSHLAQAGELFF. The CDR3 DNA is TGCGCCAGCAGCCACCTAGCGCAAGCCGGGGAGCTGTTTTTT.

This chain uses TRBV18 with TRBJ1-5; the D is unclear. Germline CDR1 reads KGHSH; CDR2 reads LQKENI. Trimming stripped 6 bases from V and 7 bases from J, with 16 bases between. The CDR3 is 14 amino acids. CDR3 sequence reads: CASSLGPGGQPQHF. Written as DNA, the CDR3 is TGTGCCAGCTCCCTGGGCCCTGGAGGACAGCCCCAGCATTTT.